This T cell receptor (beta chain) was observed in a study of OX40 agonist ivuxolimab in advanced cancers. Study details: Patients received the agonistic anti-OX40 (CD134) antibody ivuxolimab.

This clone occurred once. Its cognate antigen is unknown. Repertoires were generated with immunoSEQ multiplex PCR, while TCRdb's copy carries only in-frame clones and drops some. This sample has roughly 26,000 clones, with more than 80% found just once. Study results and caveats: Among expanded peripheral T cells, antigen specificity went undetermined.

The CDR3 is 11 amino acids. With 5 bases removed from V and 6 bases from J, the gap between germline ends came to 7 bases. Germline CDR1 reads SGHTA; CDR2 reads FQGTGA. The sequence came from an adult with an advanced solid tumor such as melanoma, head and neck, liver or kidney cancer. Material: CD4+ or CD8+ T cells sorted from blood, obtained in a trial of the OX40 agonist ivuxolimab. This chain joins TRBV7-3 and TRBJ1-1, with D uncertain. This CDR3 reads CASSPPPEAFF. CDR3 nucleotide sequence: TGTGCCAGCAGCCCTCCCCCTGAAGCTTTCTTT.